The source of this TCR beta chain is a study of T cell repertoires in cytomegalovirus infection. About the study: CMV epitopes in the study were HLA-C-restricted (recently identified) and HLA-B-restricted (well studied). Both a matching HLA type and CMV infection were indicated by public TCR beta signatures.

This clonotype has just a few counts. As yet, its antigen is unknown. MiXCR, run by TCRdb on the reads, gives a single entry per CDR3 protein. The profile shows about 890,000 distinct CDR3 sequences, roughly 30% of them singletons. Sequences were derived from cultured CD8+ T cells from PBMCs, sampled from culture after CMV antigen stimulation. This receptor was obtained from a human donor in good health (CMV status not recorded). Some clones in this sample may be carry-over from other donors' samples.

CDR3 loop: CASSYDPSGGVQETQYF. Here the CDR3 DNA reads TGTGCCAGCAGTTACGACCCCAGCGGGGGGGTTCAAGAGACCCAGTACTTC. V gene TRBV6-6 combines with J gene TRBJ2-5; 10 bases line up with TRBD2. The CDR3 is made up of 17 amino acids. V shed 2 bases and J 2 bases; nucleotides not matched to a gene: 8. Germline-derived CDR1 and CDR2 are MNHNY and SVGAGI (reference sequence).